Following are 5 T cell receptor beta chains from one sample sequenced in a study of long-term antiretroviral therapy in people with HIV (dated by TCRdb to 2021 to 2024). The immunoSEQ hsTCRB v3.0 assay was used at survey level resolution to sequence the TRB variable region. TCRdb re-hosts the immuneACCESS table, in-frame sequences only. Its copies lack some clones; in the studies checked, an unresolved V gene accounts for under half of them, and the cause for the rest is not known. The sample table records roughly 30,000 clones; approximately 83% of these occur just once. Roughly 3.8% of the sample is in the top ten clones. The sequenced sample was unsorted PBMCs, obtained 0.8 years before starting antiretroviral therapy. Receptors originate from a man aged 18 to 30 with HIV.

The genes are TRBV7-3 and TRBJ2-5; 10 bases align to TRBD2. CDR1 is SGHTA, CDR2 FQGTGA, per germline. The CDR3 covers 14 residues. With 3 bases clipped from V and 10 bases from J, the junction kept 8 bases outside the gene matches. The CDR3 nucleotides read TGTGCCAGCAGCTTCGGCCTAGCGGGGGCCCGCCAGTACTTC. Translation gives CASSFGLAGARQYF. Together with reference TRBV7-3 and TRBJ2-5, the CDR3 gives the full variable domain: GAGVSQTPSNKVTEKGKYVELRCDPISGHTALYWYRQSLGQGPEFLIYFQGTGAADDSGLPNDRFFAVRPEGSVSTLKIQRTERGDSAVYLCASSFGLAGARQYFGPGTRLLVL.

CDR3 bases: TGTGCCAGCAGCGTCTTAACTAGCGGGAGCACAGATACGCAGTATTTT. Translation: CASSVLTSGSTDTQYF. The chain combines TRBV9 with TRBJ2-3, with 9 bases lining up with TRBD2. Germline V gene data show CDR1 as SGDLS and CDR2 as YYNGEE. The CDR3 sequence is 16 residues long. The trim removed 2 bases at V and 0 bases at J, leaving 4 bases unmatched.

The chain joins TRBV12-5 to TRBJ2-3; D unclear. Per the germline V gene, CDR1 is LGHNT and CDR2 is FRNRAP. With 1 base removed from V and 2 bases from J, the gap between germline ends came to 4 bases. The CDR3 extends over 13 amino acids. The CDR3 DNA sequence: TGTGCTAGTGGTTTGGGGGCCACAGATACGCAGTATTTT. Protein: CASGLGATDTQYF.

The chain joins TRBV19 to TRBJ1-5, with 8 bases aligning to TRBD1. Germline CDR1 and CDR2: LNHDA and SQIVND (reference sequence). The trim removed 0 bases at V and 7 bases at J, leaving 5 bases unmatched. This CDR3 contains 15 residues. Here the CDR3 DNA reads TGTGCCAGTAGTATAGAAGGGACAGGAGGCCAGCCCCAGCATTTT. Its translation: CASSIEGTGGQPQHF.

The V gene is TRBV19, the J gene TRBJ2-2; no clear D. The CDR3 extends over 14 amino acids. Germline-derived CDR1 and CDR2 are LNHDA and SQIVND (reference sequence). The V and J ends lost 7 bases and 1 base respectively, with 10 bases between them. CDR3 DNA sequence: TGTGCCAGTAATGAGGAACGGAACACCGGGGAGCTGTTTTTT. Protein product: CASNEERNTGELFF.